The 9 T cell receptor beta chains in this list originate from one sample, sequenced in a study of CD8+ T cells in alopecia areata listed by TCRdb under 2018. Libraries were built with the immunoSEQ multiplex PCR assay. RNA was extracted from all samples and reverse transcribed into cDNA, which served as template for TCR sequencing. The clones in this table, taken by TCRdb from immuneACCESS, are in-frame only. Not every clone is retained; where verified, under half of the shortfall comes from an unresolved V gene, and the cause of the rest is unknown. The sample table lists about 220,000 clones, under 75% of them with a count of one. Approximately 1.4% of the sample rests with the top ten. The sample's time point, from its label and the paper: around 4 weeks on oral tofacitinib. Per the publication, the treatment or condition label means: oral pan-JAK inhibitor, 5-10 mg twice daily. This specimen was CD4+ T cells sorted from blood, taken at week 4, from a patient treated with tofacitinib. The source is a human donor with alopecia areata.

The chain couples TRBV5-1 to TRBJ2-3; maybe TRBD2 (5 bases). In germline, CDR1 is SGHRS, CDR2 YFSETQ. Trimming stripped 4 bases from V and 2 bases from J, with 11 bases between. CDR3 length: 14 amino acids. CDR3 bases: TGCGCCAGCAGCCCGGGGAGTCCCACAGATACGCAGTATTTT. It yields the protein CASSPGSPTDTQYF.

This rearrangement joins TRBV5-1 to TRBJ2-5, with a weak D call TRBD2 (5 bases). CDR3 length: 14 residues. Germline assignment: CDR1 SGHRS and CDR2 YFSETQ. The ends were cut back, 0 bases at V and 4 bases at J, with 10 bases in the middle. The CDR3 DNA follows: TGCGCCAGCAGCTTGGACCTAGCTTCAGAGACCCAGTACTTC. Amino acids: CASSLDLASETQYF.

The chain combines TRBV27 with TRBJ2-1; D tentatively reads TRBD1 or TRBD2 (5 bases each). Germline V gene lookup returns CDR1 MNHEY and CDR2 SMNVEV (reference sequence). Trimming cost V 6 bases and J 3 bases, with 12 bases left between them. This CDR3 comprises 14 residues. The CDR3 nucleotides read TGTGCCAGCAGAGCTTGGGACGGCTACAATGAGCAGTTCTTC. Protein sequence: CASRAWDGYNEQFF.

This chain links TRBV2 with TRBJ2-5; perhaps TRBD2 as D (6 bases). Germline V gene data show CDR1 as SNHLY and CDR2 as FYNNEI. V lost 1 base to trimming and J lost 2 bases, with 11 bases between them. There are 15 residues in the CDR3. CDR3 sequence reads: CASSEDPGLQETQYF. In nucleotides, the CDR3 is TGTGCCAGCAGTGAAGACCCGGGACTTCAAGAGACCCAGTACTTC.

The table lists this clone with a few counts. The chain combines TRBV9 with TRBJ2-1, with 7 positions matching TRBD2. With V trimmed by 4 bases and J by 4 bases, 11 bases remained unmatched. Germline CDR1 and CDR2: SGDLS and YYNGEE. CDR3 length equals 16 residues. The DNA of the CDR3 is TGTGCCAGCAGCCCTCAGGCGGCGGGGGTTTACAATGAGCAGTTCTTC. Translated, it gives CASSPQAAGVYNEQFF. The whole variable domain, filled in from reference TRBV9 and TRBJ2-1, reads DSGVTQTPKHLITATGQRVTLRCSPRSGDLSVYWYQQSLDQGLQFLIQYYNGEERAKGNILERFSAQQFPDLHSELNLSSLELGDSALYFCASSPQAAGVYNEQFFGPGTRLTVL.

In DNA form, the CDR3 reads TGTGCCAGCAGCCAAGAGGAGAGCACAGATACGCAGTATTTT. Protein sequence: CASSQEESTDTQYF. V is TRBV4-2 and J is TRBJ2-3; D gene ambiguous. Germline V gene sequence: CDR1 LGHNA, CDR2 YNFKEQ. Trimming shortened V by 0 bases and J by 0 bases, and 4 bases separated the two germline ends. The CDR3 covers 14 residues.

This clone was detected only a few times. This chain links TRBV7-2 with TRBJ1-5; D is unresolved. The CDR3 consists of 14 residues. Germline V gene data show CDR1 as SGHTA and CDR2 as FQGNSA. Trimming took 1 base from V and 6 from J, leaving 10 bases between them. This CDR3 is CASSLVGQSQPQHF. As DNA, the CDR3 is TGTGCCAGCAGCTTAGTAGGGCAGAGTCAGCCCCAGCATTTT.

This clone was counted a few times. V and J are TRBV19 and TRBJ2-1; D might be TRBD2 (5 bases). Germline V gene data show CDR1 as LNHDA and CDR2 as SQIVND (reference sequence). CDR3 length: 14 residues. Trimming removed 6 bases at V and 7 bases at J, with 16 bases between. Here the CDR3 DNA reads TGTGCCAGTAGCCCGAACGGCGGGTGGAATGAGCAGTTCTTC. This encodes CASSPNGGWNEQFF.

The chain joins TRBV9 to TRBJ2-3; TRBD2 matches 8 bases. The CDR3 runs 19 residues. V lost 0 bases, J lost 2 bases, and 14 bases stayed unmatched. Germline V CDR1 and CDR2: SGDLS, YYNGEE. CDR3 nucleotides: TGTGCCAGCAGCGTAGGACCTGGCGGGGGGCGTTTAGACACAGATACGCAGTATTTT. Translated, it gives CASSVGPGGGRLDTDTQYF. Full variable domain (remainder filled in from reference TRBV9 and TRBJ2-3): DSGVTQTPKHLITATGQRVTLRCSPRSGDLSVYWYQQSLDQGLQFLIQYYNGEERAKGNILERFSAQQFPDLHSELNLSSLELGDSALYFCASSVGPGGGRLDTDTQYFGPGTRLTVL.